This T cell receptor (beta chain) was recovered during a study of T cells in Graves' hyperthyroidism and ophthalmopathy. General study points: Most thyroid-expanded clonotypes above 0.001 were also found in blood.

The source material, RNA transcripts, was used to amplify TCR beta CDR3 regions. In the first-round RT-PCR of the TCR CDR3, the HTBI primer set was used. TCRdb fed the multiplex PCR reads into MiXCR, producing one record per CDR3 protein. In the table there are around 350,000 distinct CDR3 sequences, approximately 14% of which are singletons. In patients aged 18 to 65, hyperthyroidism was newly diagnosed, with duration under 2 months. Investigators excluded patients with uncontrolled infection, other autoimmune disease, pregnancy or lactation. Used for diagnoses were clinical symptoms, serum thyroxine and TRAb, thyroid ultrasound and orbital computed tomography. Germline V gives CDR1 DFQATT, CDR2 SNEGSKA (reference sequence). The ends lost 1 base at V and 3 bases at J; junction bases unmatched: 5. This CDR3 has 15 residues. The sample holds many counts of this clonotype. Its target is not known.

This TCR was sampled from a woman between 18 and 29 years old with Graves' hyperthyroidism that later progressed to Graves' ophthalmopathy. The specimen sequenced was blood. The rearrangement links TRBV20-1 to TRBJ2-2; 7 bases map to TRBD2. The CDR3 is CSARVAGRDTGELFF. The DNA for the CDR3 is TGCAGTGCTAGAGTAGCGGGTAGGGACACCGGGGAGCTGTTTTTT.